These 26 T cell receptor beta chains originate from one sample sequenced in a study of spatial heterogeneity in lung cancer. No antigens are known for them. Study-wide results and caveats: Tumors with more nonsynonymous mutations had more expanded intratumoral alpha and beta TCRs.

Noted time point: sample taken at primary tumor resection. TCRdb re-derived calls from the 5' RACE reads in MiXCR, one entry per CDR3 protein. Of roughly 7,800 distinct CDR3 sequences in the sample, roughly a tenth are singletons; the top ten hold roughly 8.3%. The sample in question was lung tumor tissue, obtained at surgery. The receptors shown here come from a male donor with early-stage non-small cell lung cancer.

This clonotype is classed as medium-sized (0.01 to 0.1%). The chain couples TRBV20-1 to TRBJ2-6; 7 nucleotides match TRBD1. Trimming at V came to 4 bases and at J to 1 base, leaving 7 bases not matched to a gene. This CDR3 has 16 amino acids. CDR1 is DFQATT and CDR2 is SNEGSKA in the germline V gene (reference sequence). The CDR3 DNA reads as TGCAGTGCTAAGAGACAGGGATTGTCTGGGGCCAACGTCCTGACTTTC. Residues: CSAKRQGLSGANVLTF.

This clonotype was seen once. The chain employs TRBV20-1 and TRBJ2-3; a possible D gene is TRBD2 (5 bases). Trimming cost V 1 base and J 2 bases, with 13 bases left between them. The CDR3 runs 15 residues. Per the germline V gene, CDR1 is DFQATT and CDR2 is SNEGSKA (reference sequence). For the CDR3, the DNA is TGCAGTGCTAGAGCTCCTGGCGGGCCCACAGATACGCAGTATTTT. Translating gives CSARAPGGPTDTQYF.

By sample fraction, this clonotype is medium-sized (0.01 to 0.1%). The chain uses TRBV6-2 or TRBV6-3 and TRBJ1-5, with 7 bases matching TRBD1. J lost 7 bases, V lost 7 bases, and 7 bases had no gene match. CDR1 and CDR2 (germline): MNHEY, SVGEGT. There are 13 residues in the CDR3. The CDR3 region is CASTRQGGQPQHF. The CDR3 DNA is TGTGCCAGCACCCGACAGGGCGGCCAGCCCCAGCATTTT.

This clonotype appeared a few times. The rearrangement uses TRBV20-1 and TRBJ1-4; D unresolved. This CDR3 has 13 residues. Germline V CDR1 and CDR2: DFQATT, SNEGSKA (reference sequence). Trimming took 3 bases from V and 0 from J, leaving 5 bases between them. The CDR3 nucleotides are TGCAGTGCTAGTTCGCCAACTAATGAAAAACTGTTTTTT. This gives the protein CSASSPTNEKLFF.

This clonotype is judged medium-sized. The chain carries TRBV28 and TRBJ1-5; unclear D gene. The V end lost 5 bases, the J end lost 7 bases, and 9 bases lay between the germline ends. The CDR3 length is 12 residues. The germline gives CDR1 MDHEN, CDR2 SYDVKM. The CDR3 sequence is CASSPYIQPQHF. CDR3 DNA sequence: TGTGCCAGCAGTCCGTACATACAGCCCCAGCATTTT.

This clonotype was seen ten or more times. The rearrangement joins TRBV4-1 to TRBJ2-1; 10 nucleotides line up with TRBD1. Unmatched junction bases numbered 6, after V lost 3 bases and J lost 7 bases. This CDR3 region has 15 residues. Germline V gives CDR1 MGHRA, CDR2 YSYEKL. The CDR3 coding sequence is TGCGCCAGCAGCCATGGGGACAGGGGCATAAATGAGCAGTTCTTC. Amino acid sequence: CASSHGDRGINEQFF.

The table lists this clonotype with many counts. One end of the junction fails to match germline, which may point to a read error. The V and J genes are TRBV10-3 and TRBJ1-2, with D perhaps matching TRBD1 (5 bases). CDR1 and CDR2 from the germline V gene are ENHRY and SYGVKD. The CDR3 spans 12 residues. The CDR3 reads CAISESSQGYYF. CDR3 nucleotides: TGTGCCATCAGTGAGTCGTCGCAGGGATATTACTTC.

Judged by abundance, this clonotype is medium-sized. The rearrangement joins TRBV20-1 to TRBJ1-1; no firm D call. The CDR3 runs to 11 residues. Looked up from germline, CDR1 is DFQATT and CDR2 is SNEGSKA (reference sequence). V dropped 0 bases and J dropped 7 bases, with 6 bases sitting between them. This CDR3 is CSAREEVEAFF. The CDR3 region has the DNA TGCAGTGCTAGAGAGGAGGTTGAAGCTTTCTTT.

This clonotype came up many times. The chain combines TRBV15 with TRBJ1-5; D is unresolved. This CDR3 contains 17 residues. Germline CDR1 is LNHNV and CDR2 is YYDKDF (reference sequence). The V and J ends lost 0 bases and 1 base respectively, with 13 bases between them. CDR3 nucleotide sequence: TGTGCCACCAGCAGAGATTTCGGCAGATTGAGCAATCAGCCCCAGCATTTT. Its protein is CATSRDFGRLSNQPQHF.

This clonotype is termed medium-sized. The chain has TRBV5-5 and TRBJ1-1; 8 bases line up with TRBD1. CDR1 SGHKS and CDR2 YYEKEE come from the germline V gene (reference sequence). This CDR3 has 14 amino acids. V shed 6 bases and J 12 bases; nucleotides not matched to a gene: 16. This chain's CDR3 is CASTSKWTGKEPFF. Written as DNA, the CDR3 is TGTGCCAGCACCTCGAAGTGGACAGGGAAAGAGCCTTTCTTT.

This clonotype has at least ten counts. The chain carries TRBV23-1 and TRBJ2-5; a possible D gene is TRBD1 (5 bases). TRBV23-1 belongs to the ORF category, with a function that is uncertain. With 6 bases removed from V and 5 bases from J, the gap between germline ends came to 25 bases. This CDR3 comprises 17 residues. The CDR3 nucleotides are TGCGCCAGCAGCCAAATCCTTTCCCCGCCAGGGATTGAGACCCAGTACTTC. It codes for CASSQILSPPGIETQYF.

By share of the sample, this clonotype is medium-sized (0.01 to 0.1%). The rearrangement joins TRBV5-1 to TRBJ2-5; no firm D call. This CDR3 contains 11 residues. Per germline, CDR1 SGHRS and CDR2 YFSETQ. V was shortened by 2 bases and J by 2 bases, with 1 base between the two germline ends. In DNA, the CDR3 is TGCGCCAGCAGCTTACAAGAGACCCAGTACTTC. Translation gives CASSLQETQYF.

This clonotype qualifies as medium-sized. The V gene is TRBV27, the J gene TRBJ2-7; 7 bases line up with TRBD1. Germline V lookup: CDR1 MNHEY, CDR2 SMNVEV (reference sequence). J gave up 2 bases and V 5 bases, and 9 bases lay outside the gene matches. This CDR3 contains 15 residues. The CDR3 region is CASSIMTGSPYEQYF. DNA for the CDR3: TGTGCCAGCAGTATAATGACAGGGTCTCCCTACGAGCAGTACTTC.

This clonotype has a handful of counts. This rearrangement joins TRBV27 to TRBJ1-1; 10 bases line up with TRBD1. V lost 7 bases, J lost 6 bases, and 14 bases stayed unmatched. CDR3 length: 16 amino acids. Germline CDR1 MNHEY, CDR2 SMNVEV (reference sequence). The CDR3 region has the DNA TGTGCCAGCACCAGTTTTGGGATCGGACAGGGGGCTGAAGCTTTCTTT. Translating gives CASTSFGIGQGAEAFF.

By sample fraction, this clonotype is medium-sized. The chain has TRBV10-3 and TRBJ1-2; TRBD1 matches 11 bases. Germline-derived CDR1 and CDR2 are ENHRY and SYGVKD. This CDR3 is built from 14 residues. V was clipped by 4 bases and J by 2 bases; unmatched bases: 0. The CDR3 sequence is CAISGTGGNYGYTF. The CDR3 DNA follows: TGTGCCATCAGTGGGACAGGGGGCAACTATGGCTACACCTTC.

In its sample, this clonotype was seen many times. CDR3 residues: CAGRTGQNSPLHF. The CDR3 nucleotides read TGTGCCGGACGGACAGGGCAAAATTCACCCCTCCACTTT. This chain joins TRBV10-3 and TRBJ1-6; 8 positions agree with TRBD1. In germline, CDR1 is ENHRY, CDR2 SYGVKD. V shed 11 bases and J 7 bases; nucleotides not matched to a gene: 7. The CDR3 is made up of 13 amino acids.

This clonotype was recorded a few times. The chain links TRBV20-1 to TRBJ2-5; 14 nucleotides align to TRBD2. Germline lookup yields CDR1 DFQATT and CDR2 SNEGSKA (reference sequence). The CDR3 runs 14 residues. V was pared by 5 bases and J by 4 bases, with 3 bases of the junction left unmatched. The CDR3 sequence is CSAAGTSGRETQYF. The DNA for the CDR3 is TGCAGTGCTGCCGGGACTAGCGGGAGAGAGACCCAGTACTTC.

This clonotype is judged medium-sized (0.01 to 0.1%). One end of the junction does not line up with germline, which may come from a read error. The genes are TRBV30 and TRBJ2-1, with TRBD1 as a possible D gene (6 bases). CDR1 is GTSNPN, CDR2 SVGIG, per germline (reference sequence). This CDR3 has 14 amino acids. CDR3 sequence: CAWKGQGRDKEQFF. In nucleotides, the CDR3 is TGTGCCTGGAAGGGTCAGGGACGGGACAAGGAGCAGTTCTTC.

The rearrangement joins TRBV20-1 to TRBJ2-4; D gene ambiguous. V shed 1 base and J shed 0 bases, with 4 bases lying between them. This CDR3 has 13 amino acids. Germline V gene data show CDR1 as DFQATT and CDR2 as SNEGSKA (reference sequence). The CDR3 protein is CSARAVAKNIQYF. DNA of the CDR3: TGCAGTGCTAGAGCGGTAGCCAAAAACATTCAGTACTTC.

This clonotype was seen repeatedly, ten times or more. CDR3 amino acids: CASSSKGGEADTQYF. Here the CDR3 DNA reads TGTGCCAGCAGCTCCAAGGGGGGGGAGGCGGATACGCAGTATTTT. V and J are TRBV7-2 and TRBJ2-3; a weak D match, TRBD2 (7 bases). The germline gives CDR1 SGHTA, CDR2 FQGNSA. This CDR3 region has 15 residues. V was clipped by 4 bases and J by 6 bases, with 17 bases between them.

As for this clonotype: A read error may be the cause here, since a much bigger clone is one base away. The chain combines TRBV18 with TRBJ1-5, with a tentative D call TRBD1 (6 bases). Germline lookup yields CDR1 KGHSH and CDR2 LQKENI. CDR3 size: 13 residues. The CDR3 nucleotides read TGTGCCAGCGCACCGGACAGAAATCAGCCCCAGCATTTT. The encoded protein is CASAPDRNQPQHF. The variable domain in full, with the rest retrieved from reference TRBV18 and TRBJ1-5, is NAGVMQNPRHLVRRRGQEARLRCSPMKGHSHVYWYRQLPEEGLKFMVYLQKENIIDESGMPKERFSAEFPKEGPSILRIQQVVRGDSAAYFCASAPDRNQPQHFGDGTRLSIL.

By sample share, this clonotype is medium-sized (0.01 to 0.1%). The chain combines TRBV2 with TRBJ2-5, with no clear D. Germline assignment: CDR1 SNHLY and CDR2 FYNNEI. Trimming stripped 4 bases from V and 3 bases from J, with 6 bases between. This CDR3 has 12 amino acids. CDR3 region: CASSGLEETQYF. DNA of the CDR3: TGTGCCAGCAGTGGTCTCGAAGAGACCCAGTACTTC.

CDR3 sequence: CASSLPRREGTDTQYF. In DNA form, the CDR3 reads TGTGCCAGCAGTTTGCCTAGAAGAGAGGGCACAGATACGCAGTATTTT. The rearrangement joins TRBV12-3 or TRBV12-4 to TRBJ2-3; unclear D gene. V was pared by 3 bases and J by 1 base, with 14 bases between. The CDR3 has 16 amino acids.

This clonotype is medium-sized. V usage is TRBV4-3 and J usage is TRBJ2-7; maybe TRBD2 (7 bases). The CDR3 sequence is 15 residues long. V dropped 0 bases and J dropped 3 bases, with 12 bases sitting between them. CDR1 is LGHNA, CDR2 YSLEER, per germline. The CDR3 bases are TGCGCCAGCAGCCAAGATCGGGGGGCTTTCTACGAGCAGTACTTC. This encodes CASSQDRGAFYEQYF.

V is TRBV7-6 and J is TRBJ2-1; 10 bases match TRBD2. Germline V gives CDR1 SGHVS, CDR2 FNYEAQ. This CDR3 spans 15 amino acids. V trimming: 2 bases; J trimming: 5 bases; junction bases outside the gene matches: 3. CDR3 nucleotide sequence: TGTGCCAGCAGCTTACTACTAGCGGGAAACAATGAGCAGTTCTTC. This sequence encodes CASSLLLAGNNEQFF.

This clonotype came up many times. The chain couples TRBV27 to TRBJ1-5, with D unclear. Trimming shortened V by 2 bases and J by 6 bases, and 5 bases separated the two germline ends. The CDR3 consists of 12 residues. Germline loops: CDR1 MNHEY, CDR2 SMNVEV (reference sequence). CDR3 coding DNA: TGTGCCAGCAGTTTAATTGGTCAGCCCCAGCATTTT. Protein: CASSLIGQPQHF.